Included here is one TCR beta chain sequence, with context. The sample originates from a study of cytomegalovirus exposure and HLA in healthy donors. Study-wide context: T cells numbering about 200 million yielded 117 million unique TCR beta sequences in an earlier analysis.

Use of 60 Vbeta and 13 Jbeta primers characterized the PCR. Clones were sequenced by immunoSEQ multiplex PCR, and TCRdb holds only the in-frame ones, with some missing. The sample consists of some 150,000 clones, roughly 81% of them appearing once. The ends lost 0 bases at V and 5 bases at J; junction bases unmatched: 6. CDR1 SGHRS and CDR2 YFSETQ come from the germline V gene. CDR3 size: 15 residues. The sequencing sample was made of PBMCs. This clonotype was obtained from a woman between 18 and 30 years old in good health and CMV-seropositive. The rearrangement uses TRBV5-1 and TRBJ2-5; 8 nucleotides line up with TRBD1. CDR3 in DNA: TGCGCCAGCAGCTTGGCGGGCAGGGGGCATGAGACCCAGTACTTC. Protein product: CASSLAGRGHETQYF. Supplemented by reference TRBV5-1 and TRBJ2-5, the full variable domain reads KAGVTQTPRYLIKTRGQQVTLSCSPISGHRSVSWYQQTPGQGLQFLFEYFSETQRNKGNFPGRFSGRQFSNSRSEMNVSTLELGDSALYLCASSLAGRGHETQYFGPGTRLLVL.